The 20 T cell receptor beta chains listed next were all sequenced from one sample in a study of CD8+CD57+ T cells in acquired aplastic anemia. TCR beta VDJ combinations and CDR3 sequences were profiled from genomic DNA. TCRdb independently ran MiXCR on the reads; one entry per CDR3 protein. The sample shows 150,000 to 200,000 distinct CDR3 sequences, about half of them seen only once. The patients chosen for sequencing had shown expansion of CD8+CD57+ cells (detected by flow cytometry). Specimen: sorted CD4+, CD8+, or CD8+CD57+ T cells (not recorded which) from PBMCs. Receptors were obtained from a human donor with aplastic anemia.

This clonotype was seen ten or more times. The J gene is TRBJ1-6, the V gene TRBV7-2, with D possibly TRBD1 on 5 matching bases. V was cut by 3 bases and J by 9 bases, with 6 bases left in between. The CDR3 is 12 amino acids. Germline-derived CDR1 and CDR2 are SGHTA and FQGNSA. CDR3 DNA: TGTGCCAGCAGCTTGGACACTTCACCCCTCCACTTT. It specifies CASSLDTSPLHF.

V is TRBV5-1 and J is TRBJ2-5, with 7 bases fitting TRBD2. V was pared by 2 bases and J by 2 bases, with 3 bases of the junction left unmatched. The CDR3 runs to 14 residues. CDR1 and CDR2 from the germline V gene are SGHRS and YFSETQ. The CDR3 bases are TGCGCCAGCAGCTTTCTAGCGGATCAAGAGACCCAGTACTTC. Residues: CASSFLADQETQYF.

The rearrangement joins TRBV2 to TRBJ1-1, with 7 bases fitting TRBD1. CDR1 SNHLY and CDR2 FYNNEI come from the germline V gene. This CDR3 contains 15 residues. The ends lost 4 bases at V and 6 bases at J; junction bases unmatched: 11. As DNA, the CDR3 is TGTGCCAGCAGTGGTAGGGGGCGATGGGACCCTGAAGCTTTCTTT. Encoded protein: CASSGRGRWDPEAFF.

This clonotype was seen repeatedly, ten times or more. The V and J genes are TRBV7-2 and TRBJ1-1; the D gene is possibly TRBD1 (6 bases). Germline loops: CDR1 SGHTA, CDR2 FQGNSA. V lost 1 base, J lost 5 bases, and 14 bases lay in between. The CDR3 length is 15 residues. The DNA of the CDR3 is TGTGCCAGCAGCTTAGGGGGGACATGGCGAACTGAAGCTTTCTTT. This gives the protein CASSLGGTWRTEAFF.

The V call is TRBV10-3, the J call TRBJ1-1; 7 nucleotides agree with TRBD1. Losses at the gene ends were 6 bases for V and 5 bases for J; bases not matched to a gene: 9. This CDR3 has 14 amino acids. Germline V lookup: CDR1 ENHRY, CDR2 SYGVKD. The CDR3 sequence is CAIRPGTAGTEAFF. The CDR3 DNA reads as TGTGCCATCAGACCGGGGACAGCGGGGACTGAAGCTTTCTTT.

This clonotype was recorded at least ten times. The chain employs TRBV7-2 and TRBJ1-2; 7 bases line up with TRBD1. The CDR3 runs 17 residues. The germline gives CDR1 SGHTA, CDR2 FQGNSA. V was clipped by 5 bases and J by 4 bases; unmatched bases: 16. CDR3 DNA sequence: TGTGCCAGCAGCCTAGGGGGCCGGGACAGAAGGTCCTATGGCTACACCTTC. This translates into CASSLGGRDRRSYGYTF.

This clonotype was observed at least ten times. The CDR3 nucleotides are TGTGCCAGCAGCCCGGGTGGTGGGGGCCCCCAAGAGACCCAGTACTTC. Protein product: CASSPGGGGPQETQYF. The rearrangement joins TRBV7-2 to TRBJ2-5; perhaps TRBD1 as D (6 bases). Germline lookup yields CDR1 SGHTA and CDR2 FQGNSA. The germline V and J ends were trimmed by 5 bases and 1 base, with 17 bases remaining between them. CDR3 length: 16 amino acids.

There are many counts of this clonotype. The chain has TRBV19 and TRBJ1-2; no firm D call. The CDR3 covers 14 residues. Per germline, CDR1 LNHDA and CDR2 SQIVND (reference sequence). The V gene lost 8 bases and the J gene lost 3 bases, with 16 bases spanning the gap. In nucleotides, the CDR3 is TGTGCCAGTGTGACTTTGGGGAACTACTATGGCTACACCTTC. This gives the protein CASVTLGNYYGYTF.

This clonotype has a count of ten or more. The chain has TRBV7-2 and TRBJ1-2; 7 positions match TRBD1. Germline CDR1 SGHTA, CDR2 FQGNSA. This CDR3 has 14 amino acids. Trimming at V came to 3 bases and at J to 4 bases, leaving 5 bases not matched to a gene. The CDR3 region is CASSLRDSLYGYTF. CDR3 nucleotide sequence: TGTGCCAGCAGCTTGCGGGACAGCCTCTATGGCTACACCTTC.

This clonotype showed up many times. A junction boundary mismatches the germline segment, possibly from a read error. This chain connects TRBV11-2 to TRBJ1-2; 9 bases fit TRBD1. Germline lookup yields CDR1 SGHAT and CDR2 FQNNGV. This CDR3 contains 19 residues. The CDR3 here is CASSLVYSGQGGTNHGYTF. In DNA, the CDR3 is TGTGCCAGCAGCTTAGTTTATTCGGGACAGGGTGGGACTAACCATGGCTACACCTTC.

Concerning this clonotype itself: Because it lacks the conserved phenylalanine or tryptophan at the end, this CDR3 is likely a read error. The limits of the CDR3 on the DNA are not certain, so only TCRdb's listed CDR3 is given. The V call is TRBV6-5, the J call TRBJ2-7; the D call of TRBD2 is as the table states it, not checked on the DNA. Germline-derived CDR1 and CDR2 are MNHEY and SVGAGI. A total of 8 residues make up the CDR3, ends included. The CDR3: CASSNLAG.

This clonotype was counted at least ten times. The gene calls are TRBV28 and TRBJ1-1, with D possibly TRBD1 on 5 matching bases. The V end lost 7 bases, the J end lost 1 base, and 10 bases lay between the germline ends. CDR1 is MDHEN and CDR2 is SYDVKM in the germline V gene. The CDR3 is 13 residues long. The CDR3 loop is CASKRGANTEAFF. As DNA, the CDR3 is TGTGCCAGCAAGCGGGGCGCGAACACTGAAGCTTTCTTT.

This clonotype was counted at least ten times. This chain connects TRBV5-8 to TRBJ1-3, with 9 bases fitting TRBD1. CDR1 and CDR2 (germline): SGHTS, YDEGEE. J lost 3 bases, V lost 3 bases, and 4 bases had no gene match. CDR3 length equals 15 residues. DNA for the CDR3: TGTGCCAGCAGCTCGATGACAGGGGGTGGAAACACCATATATTTT. Its translation is CASSSMTGGGNTIYF.

CDR3 protein: CSARPPGGTYEQYF. CDR3 DNA: TGCAGTGCTAGACCCCCAGGGGGCACCTACGAGCAGTACTTC. V and J are TRBV20-1 and TRBJ2-7; 8 nucleotides line up with TRBD1. Looked up from germline, CDR1 is DFQATT and CDR2 is SNEGSKA (reference sequence). This CDR3 comprises 14 residues. The V gene end was trimmed by 2 bases and the J gene end by 2 bases; junction bases not matched to a gene: 5.

In its sample, this clonotype was seen a few times. One base away lies a much larger clone, so this may be a sequencing read error. This chain links TRBV20-1 with TRBJ1-4; 7 bases map to TRBD1. The CDR3 consists of 15 residues. Germline V gives CDR1 DFQATT, CDR2 SNEGSKA (reference sequence). CDR3 sequence: CSARDKRDSNEELFF. CDR3 DNA sequence: TGCAGTGCTAGAGATAAGAGGGACAGCAATGAAGAACTGTTTTTT.

Worth noting for this clonotype: Its ends do not fully match the called genes, so a read error is possible. The V gene is TRBV25-1, the J gene TRBJ1-1; no clear D. Germline assignment: CDR1 MGHDK and CDR2 SYGVNS. The CDR3 loop spans 13 amino acids. The CDR3: CASSFSGNPEAFF. CDR3 nucleotide sequence: TGTGCCAGCAGTTTTTCCGGGAACCCTGAAGCTTTCTTT.

At least ten counts were recorded for this clonotype. This sequence joins TRBV20-1 and TRBJ1-2, with TRBD1 identical over 8 bases. CDR3 size: 15 residues. Trimming removed 3 bases from V and 7 bases from J; junction bases left unmatched: 13. Germline V CDR1 and CDR2: DFQATT, SNEGSKA (reference sequence). This CDR3 reads CSASGAGGAFGGYTF. CDR3 bases: TGCAGTGCTAGTGGCGCAGGGGGCGCGTTCGGTGGCTACACCTTC.

The chain has TRBV5-4 and TRBJ2-5; D is uncertain. The V gene lost 4 bases and the J gene lost 2 bases, with 12 bases spanning the gap. Germline V CDR1 and CDR2: SGHNT, YYREEE (reference sequence). The CDR3 is 14 amino acids. The CDR3 protein is CASSRPMRQETQYF. DNA of the CDR3: TGTGCCAGCAGCCGACCCATGAGACAAGAGACCCAGTACTTC.

Comment on this clonotype: One base away lies a much larger clone, so this may be a sequencing read error. The chain joins TRBV5-1 to TRBJ1-1; 9 positions agree with TRBD1. CDR3 length: 14 residues. Germline values: CDR1 SGHRS, CDR2 YFSETQ. CDR3 loop: CAGSLGQGPTEAFF. The CDR3 DNA reads TGCGCCGGCAGCTTGGGACAGGGCCCCACTGAAGCTTTCTTT.

V is TRBV19 and J is TRBJ1-3; unclear D gene. The V gene lost 3 bases and the J gene lost 0 bases, with 12 bases spanning the gap. The CDR3 sequence is 16 residues long. CDR1 and CDR2 (germline): LNHDA, SQIVND (reference sequence). This chain's CDR3 is CASSITQQSSGNTIYF. The CDR3 DNA reads as TGTGCCAGTAGTATCACGCAGCAGAGCTCTGGAAACACCATATATTTT.